This TCR beta chain was retrieved from a study of blood T cell repertoires in COVID-19. About the research overall: COVID-19 samples, acute and convalescent, were from the United States, Italy and Spain. In each case, the material was cDNA or gDNA derived from T cells, B-cell-depleted T cells, or PBMCs.

The CDR3 sequence is 14 residues long. The V gene lost 2 bases and the J gene lost 4 bases, with 12 bases spanning the gap. Germline lookup yields CDR1 GTSNPN and CDR2 SVGIG (reference sequence). Repertoires were generated with immunoSEQ multiplex PCR, while TCRdb's copy carries only in-frame clones and drops some. The table records a few hundred thousand clones, 88% of them present only once. The sample taken for sequencing was PBMCs or T cells enriched from blood (not recorded which). The J gene is TRBJ1-3, the V gene TRBV30; D is unresolved. The receptor was derived from a woman between 40 and 55 years old with acute COVID-19. The CDR3 nucleotides read TGTGCCTGGAGTCCAGGCAGGCTGGGAAACACCATATATTTT. It yields the protein CAWSPGRLGNTIYF.